The 28 T cell receptor beta chains below all came from one sample that was sequenced in a study of CD8+ T cells in alopecia areata. Sequencing relied on a cDNA template that was reverse transcribed from extracted RNA. The table came from immunoSEQ multiplex PCR; TCRdb's copy has only in-frame clones and leaves some out. This sample has under 250,000 clones; 57% occur once, and the top ten carry under 0.5%. The specimen comprised CD4+ T cells sorted from blood, sampled at week 0. These receptor sequences come from a human donor with alopecia areata.

This chain's CDR3 is CASLAGNTIYF. CDR3 in DNA: TGTGCCAGCCTTGCTGGAAACACCATATATTTT. The chain carries TRBV6-1 and TRBJ1-3; no reliable D call. V was clipped by 8 bases and J by 2 bases, with 4 bases between them. The V gene's germline CDR1 is MNHNS and CDR2 SASEGT. This CDR3 comprises 11 residues.

The V gene is TRBV7-9, the J gene TRBJ2-1; D may be TRBD1 (5 bases). CDR3 size: 13 residues. CDR1 and CDR2 (germline): SEHNR, FQNEAQ (reference sequence). V was shortened by 1 base and J by 8 bases, with 9 bases between the two germline ends. The CDR3 loop reads CASSLDQGHEQFF. CDR3 nucleotides: TGTGCCAGCAGCTTAGACCAGGGCCATGAGCAGTTCTTC.

This chain uses TRBV6-5 with TRBJ1-1, with D maybe TRBD1 (5 bases). The CDR3 runs to 15 residues. The V and J ends lost 4 bases and 6 bases respectively, with 18 bases between them. The V gene's germline CDR1 is MNHEY and CDR2 SVGAGI. The CDR3 here is CASSSSGSGTPEAFF. The CDR3 DNA follows: TGTGCCAGCAGTTCTTCAGGATCAGGGACCCCTGAAGCTTTCTTT.

Only a few counts were recorded for this clone. J is TRBJ2-1 and V is TRBV25-1, with no clear D. In germline, CDR1 is MGHDK, CDR2 SYGVNS. CDR3 length: 12 residues. The germline V and J ends were trimmed by 5 bases and 4 bases, with 6 bases remaining between them. The CDR3 DNA follows: TGTGCCAGCAGTTCCACATACAATGAGCAGTTCTTC. Translation: CASSSTYNEQFF.

The chain couples TRBV6-5 to TRBJ2-5; D possibly corresponds to TRBD2 (5 bases). The CDR3 is made up of 12 amino acids. The V end was cut by 8 bases, the J end by 0 bases, with 7 bases between. Germline-derived CDR1 and CDR2 are MNHEY and SVGAGI. The CDR3 bases are TGTGCCAGCGGGGAGTACCAAGAGACCCAGTACTTC. Translated, it gives CASGEYQETQYF.

This clone came up a few times. The chain joins TRBV14 to TRBJ2-6; D might be TRBD2 (5 bases). The CDR3 is 13 residues long. Trimming removed 10 bases at V and 0 bases at J, with 7 bases between. Germline CDR1 SGHDN, CDR2 FVKESK. The CDR3 DNA follows: TGTGCCATCGGGGACTCTGGGGCCAACGTCCTGACTTTC. Its translation: CAIGDSGANVLTF.

The chain joins TRBV11-1 to TRBJ1-6, with unresolved D. V was pared by 5 bases and J by 7 bases, with 6 bases between. CDR1 and CDR2 from the germline V gene are SGHAT and FQDESV (reference sequence). The CDR3 runs to 12 residues. The CDR3 DNA reads TGTGCCAGCAGCGCTCTCAATTCACCCCTCCACTTT. Its translation: CASSALNSPLHF.

The chain combines TRBV6-6 with TRBJ2-5; no clear D gene. Germline CDR1 is MNHNY and CDR2 is SVGAGI (reference sequence). This CDR3 region has 15 residues. Between the trimmed V and J ends, which lost 10 bases and 0 bases, there was a span of 18 bases. In nucleotides, the CDR3 is TGTGCCACAGGAATCGGCAGACCTAACCAAGAGACCCAGTACTTC. It translates to CATGIGRPNQETQYF.

This clone was observed once. The chain joins TRBV29-1 to TRBJ1-5; D unclear. The CDR3 spans 14 residues. Trimming left V 1 base short and J 7 bases short, with 14 bases between. CDR1 and CDR2 from the germline V gene are SQVTM and ANQGSEA. The CDR3 DNA reads TGCAGCGTTGAAGGGGTAGGGATCGCACAGCCCCAGCATTTT. Translation gives CSVEGVGIAQPQHF.

The chain links TRBV7-3 to TRBJ2-7; a weak D match, TRBD1 (6 bases). The CDR3 sequence is 13 residues long. Germline CDR1 SGHTA, CDR2 FQGTGA. Trimming took 3 bases from V and 3 from J, leaving 9 bases between them. CDR3 nucleotide sequence: TGTGCCAGCAGCTTGGGACACCACTACGAGCAGTACTTC. This codes for CASSLGHHYEQYF.

The J gene is TRBJ1-5, the V gene TRBV19; D gene ambiguous. The V end lost 2 bases, the J end lost 3 bases, and 5 bases lay between the germline ends. Germline CDR1 is LNHDA and CDR2 is SQIVND (reference sequence). The CDR3 consists of 13 residues. CDR3 protein: CASSILANQPQHF. The CDR3 DNA reads TGTGCCAGTAGTATACTGGCCAATCAGCCCCAGCATTTT.

The rearrangement joins TRBV30 to TRBJ1-5; 7 bases are shared with TRBD1. Germline trimming cut 3 bases from V and 11 bases from J; bases unmatched to any gene: 16. The germline gives CDR1 GTSNPN, CDR2 SVGIG (reference sequence). The CDR3 sequence is 15 residues long. The CDR3 spells CAWSRPGQRLDAQHF. DNA for the CDR3: TGTGCCTGGAGCAGACCGGGACAGCGTCTCGATGCCCAGCATTTT. Full variable domain (rest looked up from reference TRBV30 and TRBJ1-5): SQTIHQWPATLVQPVGSPLSLECTVEGTSNPNLYWYRQAAGRGLQLLFYSVGIGQISSEVPQNLSASRPQDRQFILSSKKLLLSDSGFYLCAWSRPGQRLDAQHFGDGTRLSIL.

Details on this clone: The same CDR3 also results from other DNA sequences found in this sample. The rearrangement uses TRBV5-1 and TRBJ2-7, with 7 positions matching TRBD2. V was clipped by 4 bases and J by 0 bases; unmatched bases: 4. Germline loops: CDR1 SGHRS, CDR2 YFSETQ. The CDR3 extends over 14 amino acids. The CDR3 protein is CASSLGGSSYEQYF. DNA of the CDR3: TGCGCCAGCAGCCTGGGGGGGAGCTCCTACGAGCAGTACTTC.

V usage is TRBV11-2 and J usage is TRBJ2-6; no clear D gene. The CDR3 runs to 15 residues. Germline assignment: CDR1 SGHAT and CDR2 FQNNGV. Trimming removed 2 bases from V and 0 bases from J, with 5 bases in between. The CDR3 protein is CASSLTDSGANVLTF. The CDR3 DNA reads as TGTGCCAGCAGCTTAACAGACTCTGGGGCCAACGTCCTGACTTTC.

The chain carries TRBV9 and TRBJ2-2; 12 bases line up with TRBD2. CDR1 is SGDLS and CDR2 is YYNGEE in the germline V gene. The CDR3 loop spans 18 amino acids. V dropped 1 base and J dropped 4; count of bases not matched to a gene: 8. The CDR3 nucleotides read TGTGCCAGCAGCGTAAGGGAACTAGCGGGGGGTAGCACCGGGGAGCTGTTTTTT. Its translation is CASSVRELAGGSTGELFF.

This clone was picked up one time. The gene calls are TRBV11-2 and TRBJ2-2; 8 bases fit TRBD2. This CDR3 spans 15 amino acids. The trim removed 1 base at V and 4 bases at J, leaving 2 bases unmatched. The germline gives CDR1 SGHAT, CDR2 FQNNGV. The CDR3 is CASSLAGGPTGELFF. The CDR3 DNA follows: TGTGCCAGCAGCTTAGCGGGAGGGCCCACCGGGGAGCTGTTTTTT. Full variable domain (rest looked up from reference TRBV11-2 and TRBJ2-2): EAGVAQSPRYKIIEKRQSVAFWCNPISGHATLYWYQQILGQGPKLLIQFQNNGVVDDSQLPKDRFSAERLKGVDSTLKIQPAKLEDSAVYLCASSLAGGPTGELFFGEGSRLTVL.

The chain recombines TRBV19 with TRBJ1-2, with D possibly TRBD1 on 6 matching bases. The germline gives CDR1 LNHDA, CDR2 SQIVND (reference sequence). The CDR3 is 15 residues long. V lost 4 bases, J lost 0 bases, and 12 bases lay in between. CDR3 nucleotide sequence: TGTGCCAGTAGTACCGCAGGGGCTGCTAACTATGGCTACACCTTC. It yields the protein CASSTAGAANYGYTF.

CDR3 bases: TGTGCCTGTGTCCCCTTGTCCGGGCTGAACACCGGGGAGCTGTTTTTT. Its protein product is CACVPLSGLNTGELFF. The J gene is TRBJ2-2, the V gene TRBV30; D is undetermined. Germline assignment: CDR1 GTSNPN and CDR2 SVGIG (reference sequence). The CDR3 is 16 residues long. Trimming took off 6 bases at V and 1 base at J, with 18 bases between the two ends.

There are a few counts of this clone. J is TRBJ2-3 and V is TRBV29-1; TRBD2 agrees at 9 bases. V lost 7 bases to trimming and J lost 1 base; unmatched junction nucleotides: 6. The CDR3 runs to 14 residues. CDR1 and CDR2 from the germline V gene are SQVTM and ANQGSEA. The CDR3 loop is CSERAGGGTDTQYF. CDR3 nucleotides: TGCAGCGAGAGAGCGGGAGGCGGCACAGATACGCAGTATTTT.

The table lists this clone with a count of one. The chain recombines TRBV5-1 with TRBJ2-2; D could derive from TRBD1 or TRBD2 (5 bases each). The CDR3 consists of 12 residues. The germline V and J ends were trimmed by 3 bases and 5 bases, with 5 bases remaining between them. Germline CDR1 and CDR2: SGHRS and YFSETQ. CDR3 residues: CASSWGTGELFF. Here the CDR3 DNA reads TGCGCCAGCAGCTGGGGGACCGGGGAGCTGTTTTTT.

The V call is TRBV30, the J call TRBJ1-2; D is uncertain. The germline V gene has CDR1 GTSNPN and CDR2 SVGIG (reference sequence). There are 13 residues in the CDR3. Trimming stripped 2 bases from V and 7 bases from J, with 14 bases between. DNA for the CDR3: TGTGCCTGGAGTCGGAATCGGGAGAGTGGCTACACCTTC. As protein: CAWSRNRESGYTF.

This clone has ten or more counts. The chain links TRBV29-1 to TRBJ1-2; 8 positions agree with TRBD1. V dropped 6 bases and J dropped 2; count of bases not matched to a gene: 5. The CDR3 totals 13 residues. CDR1 SQVTM and CDR2 ANQGSEA come from the germline V gene. CDR3 residues: CSVGQALNYGYTF. The CDR3 nucleotides are TGCAGCGTGGGACAGGCCCTGAACTATGGCTACACCTTC.

Turning to this clone: Other DNA sequences within the sample encode an identical CDR3. The J gene is TRBJ1-1, the V gene TRBV15; D call uncertain. Trimming removed 3 bases at V and 11 bases at J, with 19 bases between. CDR3 length equals 14 residues. The germline V gene has CDR1 LNHNV and CDR2 YYDKDF (reference sequence). The CDR3 spells CATSRDRGGESAFF. CDR3 bases: TGTGCCACCAGCAGGGATCGAGGTGGGGAATCGGCTTTCTTT.

V gene TRBV30 combines with J gene TRBJ2-7; 12 nucleotides align to TRBD2. With 5 bases clipped from V and 0 bases from J, the junction kept 5 bases outside the gene matches. Germline V gene data show CDR1 as GTSNPN and CDR2 as SVGIG (reference sequence). The CDR3 has 15 amino acids. CDR3 sequence (DNA): TGTGCCTGGGGGCAGACTAGCGGGGGCTCCTACGAGCAGTACTTC. Its protein is CAWGQTSGGSYEQYF. The full variable domain, with the rest looked up from reference TRBV30 and TRBJ2-7, is SQTIHQWPATLVQPVGSPLSLECTVEGTSNPNLYWYRQAAGRGLQLLFYSVGIGQISSEVPQNLSASRPQDRQFILSSKKLLLSDSGFYLCAWGQTSGGSYEQYFGPGTRLTVT.

This clone was detected only a few times. The chain combines TRBV7-9 with TRBJ2-7; D ambiguous. Germline assignment: CDR1 SEHNR and CDR2 FQNEAQ (reference sequence). Between the trimmed V and J ends, which lost 6 bases and 1 base, there was a span of 10 bases. This CDR3 region has 13 residues. For the CDR3, the DNA is TGTGCCAGCAGGATGGCGAGGTCCTACGAGCAGTACTTC. Amino acids: CASRMARSYEQYF.

The chain uses TRBV7-9 and TRBJ1-4; TRBD1 might be the D (6 bases). Trimming cost V 6 bases and J 3 bases, with 11 bases left between them. Germline V gene data show CDR1 as SEHNR and CDR2 as FQNEAQ (reference sequence). The CDR3 is 14 residues long. The CDR3 DNA reads as TGTGCCAGCAGTCTGGGACAATCTAATGAAAAACTGTTTTTT. Protein product: CASSLGQSNEKLFF.

This chain connects TRBV30 to TRBJ2-7; possible D gene TRBD1, 5 bases. Germline CDR1 is GTSNPN and CDR2 is SVGIG (reference sequence). Trimming took 4 bases from V and 7 from J, leaving 17 bases between them. The CDR3 extends over 13 amino acids. The CDR3 nucleotides are TGTGCCTGGACATTCTACAGGTCCGGGGAGCAGTACTTC. Translated: CAWTFYRSGEQYF.

The genes are TRBV2 and TRBJ2-3; maybe TRBD2 (5 bases). This CDR3 is built from 14 residues. Germline lookup yields CDR1 SNHLY and CDR2 FYNNEI. Trimming removed 6 bases at V and 5 bases at J, with 15 bases between. Written as DNA, the CDR3 is TGTGCCAGCAGACGCGGCTTCGGGGAAGATACGCAGTATTTT. It translates to CASRRGFGEDTQYF.